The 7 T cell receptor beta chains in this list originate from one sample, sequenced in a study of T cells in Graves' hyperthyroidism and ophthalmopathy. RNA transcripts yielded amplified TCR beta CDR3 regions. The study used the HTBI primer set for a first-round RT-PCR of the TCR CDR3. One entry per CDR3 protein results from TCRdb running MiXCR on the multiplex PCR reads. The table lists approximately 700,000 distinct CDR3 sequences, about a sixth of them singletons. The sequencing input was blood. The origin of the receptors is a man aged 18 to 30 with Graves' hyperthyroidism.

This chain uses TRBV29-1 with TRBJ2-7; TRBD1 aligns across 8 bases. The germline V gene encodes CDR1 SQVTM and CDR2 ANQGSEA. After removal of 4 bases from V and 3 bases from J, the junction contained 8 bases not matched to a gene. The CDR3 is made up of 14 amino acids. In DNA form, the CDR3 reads TGCAGCGTTGCACCCCGAGACAGGGGCTACGAGCAGTACTTC. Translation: CSVAPRDRGYEQYF.

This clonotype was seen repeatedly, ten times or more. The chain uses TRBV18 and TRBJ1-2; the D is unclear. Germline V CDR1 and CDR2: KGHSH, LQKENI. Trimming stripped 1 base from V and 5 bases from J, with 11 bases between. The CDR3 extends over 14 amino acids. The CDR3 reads CASSPQGLGYGYTF. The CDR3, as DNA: TGTGCCAGCTCACCACAGGGTCTGGGATATGGCTACACCTTC.

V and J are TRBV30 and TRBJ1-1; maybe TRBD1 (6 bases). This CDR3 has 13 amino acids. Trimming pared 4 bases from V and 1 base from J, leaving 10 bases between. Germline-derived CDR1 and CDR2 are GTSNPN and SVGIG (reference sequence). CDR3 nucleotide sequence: TGTGCCTGGACCGGACAGCGGAACACTGAAGCTTTCTTT. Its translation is CAWTGQRNTEAFF.

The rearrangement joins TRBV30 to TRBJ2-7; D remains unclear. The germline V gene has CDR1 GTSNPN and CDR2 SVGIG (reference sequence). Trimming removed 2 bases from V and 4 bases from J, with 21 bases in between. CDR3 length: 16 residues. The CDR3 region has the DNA TGTGCCTGGAGTATCCCCGACGGGTCTGGGCGGTACGAGCAGTACTTC. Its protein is CAWSIPDGSGRYEQYF.

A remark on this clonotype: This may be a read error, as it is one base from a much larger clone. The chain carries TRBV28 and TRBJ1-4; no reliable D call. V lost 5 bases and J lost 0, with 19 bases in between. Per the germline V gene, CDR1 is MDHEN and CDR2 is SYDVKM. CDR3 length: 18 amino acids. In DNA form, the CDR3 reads TGTGCCAGCAGTCCCGGGAGGGTCCTCCTAACAACTAATGAAAAACTGTTTTTT. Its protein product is CASSPGRVLLTTNEKLFF.

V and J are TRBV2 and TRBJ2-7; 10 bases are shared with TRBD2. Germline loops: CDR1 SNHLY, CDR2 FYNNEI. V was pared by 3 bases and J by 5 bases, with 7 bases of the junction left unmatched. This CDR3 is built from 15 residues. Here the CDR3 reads CASSEKRGGVNEQYF. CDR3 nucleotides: TGTGCCAGCAGTGAGAAGCGGGGGGGAGTCAACGAGCAGTACTTC.

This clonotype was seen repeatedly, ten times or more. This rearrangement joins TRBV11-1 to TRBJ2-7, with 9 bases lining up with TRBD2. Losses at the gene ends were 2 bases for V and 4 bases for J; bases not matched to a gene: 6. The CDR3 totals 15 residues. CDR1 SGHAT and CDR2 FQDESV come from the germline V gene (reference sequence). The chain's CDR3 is CASSLSSGRSYEQYF. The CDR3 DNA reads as TGTGCCAGCAGCTTAAGTAGCGGGAGATCATACGAGCAGTACTTC.